This T cell receptor (beta chain) appears in the sequencing data of a study of vaccination effects on CD4 cells after COVID-19. V was pared by 1 base and J by 15 bases, with 11 bases between. This CDR3 contains 11 residues. Germline V gene lookup returns CDR1 LGHDT and CDR2 YNNKEL (reference sequence). About this clone itself: The antigen is not known.

TCRdb's table, derived via immunoSEQ multiplex PCR, lists solely in-frame clones and lacks some. The sample carries 30,000 or so clones, 74% recorded once. At the end of 10 days of culture, CD4+ T cells were isolated. Participants received two doses of either the BNT162b2 or mRNA-1273 vaccine. V gene TRBV3-1 (or the pseudogene TRBV3-2) combines with J gene TRBJ2-3; D call uncertain. Source: CD4+ T cells from PBMCs cultured without peptide, taken after COVID-19 vaccination. This clonotype originated in a human donor who received a COVID-19 vaccine. The CDR3 region is CASSQVNDEYF. The CDR3 DNA reads as TGTGCCAGCAGCCAAGTTAATGATGAATATTTT.